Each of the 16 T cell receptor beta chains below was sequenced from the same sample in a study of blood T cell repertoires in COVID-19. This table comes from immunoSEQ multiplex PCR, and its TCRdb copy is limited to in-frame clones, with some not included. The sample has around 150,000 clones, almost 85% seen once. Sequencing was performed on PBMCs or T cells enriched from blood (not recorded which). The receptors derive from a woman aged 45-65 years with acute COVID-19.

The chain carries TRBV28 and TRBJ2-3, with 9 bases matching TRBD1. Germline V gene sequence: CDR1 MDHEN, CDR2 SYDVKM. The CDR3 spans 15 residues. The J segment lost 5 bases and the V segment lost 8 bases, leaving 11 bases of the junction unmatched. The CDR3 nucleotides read TGTGCCAGCTGTACAGGGGGCGCAGGGGGAGATACGCAGTATTTT. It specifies CASCTGGAGGDTQYF.

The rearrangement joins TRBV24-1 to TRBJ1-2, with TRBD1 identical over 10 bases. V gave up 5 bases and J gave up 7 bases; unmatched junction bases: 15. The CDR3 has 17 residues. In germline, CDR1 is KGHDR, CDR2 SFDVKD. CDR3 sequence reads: CATSGSGTGVVLGGYTF. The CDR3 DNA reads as TGTGCCACCAGTGGATCCGGGACAGGGGTCGTCTTAGGTGGCTACACCTTC.

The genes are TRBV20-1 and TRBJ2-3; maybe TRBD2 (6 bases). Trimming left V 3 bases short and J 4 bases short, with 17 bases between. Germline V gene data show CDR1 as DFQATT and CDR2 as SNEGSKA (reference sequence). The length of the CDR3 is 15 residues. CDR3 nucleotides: TGCAGTGCTAGTAACCCGCGGGACTTGCCAGATACGCAGTATTTT. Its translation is CSASNPRDLPDTQYF.

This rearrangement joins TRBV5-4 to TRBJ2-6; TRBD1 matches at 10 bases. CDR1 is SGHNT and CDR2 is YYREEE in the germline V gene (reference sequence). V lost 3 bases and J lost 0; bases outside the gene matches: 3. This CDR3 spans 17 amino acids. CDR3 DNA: TGTGCCAGCAGCTCCCGGGACAGGGGCTCTGGGGCCAACGTCCTGACTTTC. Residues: CASSSRDRGSGANVLTF. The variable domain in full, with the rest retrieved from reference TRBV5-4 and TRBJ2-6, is ETGVTQSPTHLIKTRGQQVTLRCSSQSGHNTVSWYQQALGQGPQFIFQYYREEENGRGNFPPRFSGLQFPNYSSELNVNALELDDSALYLCASSSRDRGSGANVLTFGAGSRLTVL.

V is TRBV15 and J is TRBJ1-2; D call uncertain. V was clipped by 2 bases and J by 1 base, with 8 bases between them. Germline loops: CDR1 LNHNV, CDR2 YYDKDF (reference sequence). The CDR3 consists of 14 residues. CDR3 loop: CATSRPDINYGYTF. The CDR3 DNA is TGTGCCACCAGCAGACCTGACATTAACTATGGCTACACCTTC.

CDR3 nucleotide sequence: TGTGCCACGGCCCCCCGTAGCGGGCAAGAGACCCAGTACTTC. Translated, it gives CATAPRSGQETQYF. V gene TRBV10-3 combines with J gene TRBJ2-5; the match to TRBD2 covers 7 bases. The CDR3 contains 14 residues. V dropped 10 bases and J dropped 2; count of bases not matched to a gene: 10. CDR1 ENHRY and CDR2 SYGVKD come from the germline V gene.

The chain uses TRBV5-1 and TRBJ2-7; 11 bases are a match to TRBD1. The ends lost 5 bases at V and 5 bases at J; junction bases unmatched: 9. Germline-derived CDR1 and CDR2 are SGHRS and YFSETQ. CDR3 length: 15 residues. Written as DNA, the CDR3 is TGCGCCAGCAGGGACCCGGGACAGGGGGTACACGAGCAGTACTTC. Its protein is CASRDPGQGVHEQYF.

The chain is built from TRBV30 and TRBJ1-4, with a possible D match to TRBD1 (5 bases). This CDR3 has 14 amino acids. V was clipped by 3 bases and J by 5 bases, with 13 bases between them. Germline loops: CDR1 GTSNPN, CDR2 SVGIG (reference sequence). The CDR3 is CAWRAQEKNEKLFF. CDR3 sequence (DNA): TGTGCCTGGAGAGCACAGGAGAAGAATGAAAAACTGTTTTTT.

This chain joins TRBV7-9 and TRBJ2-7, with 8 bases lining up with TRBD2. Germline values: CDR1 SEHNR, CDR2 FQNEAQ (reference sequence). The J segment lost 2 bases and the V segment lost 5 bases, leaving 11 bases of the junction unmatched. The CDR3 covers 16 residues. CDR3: CASSPRTSGATYEQYF. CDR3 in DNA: TGTGCCAGCAGCCCGCGCACTAGCGGAGCTACCTACGAGCAGTACTTC. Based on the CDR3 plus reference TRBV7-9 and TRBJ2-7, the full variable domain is DTGVSQNPRHKITKRGQNVTFRCDPISEHNRLYWYRQTLGQGPEFLTYFQNEAQLEKSRLLSDRFSAERPKGSFSTLEIQRTEQGDSAMYLCASSPRTSGATYEQYFGPGTRLTVT.

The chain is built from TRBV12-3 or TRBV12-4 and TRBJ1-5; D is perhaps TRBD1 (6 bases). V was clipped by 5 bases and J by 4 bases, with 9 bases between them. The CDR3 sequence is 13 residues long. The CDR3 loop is CASSGQTNQPQHF. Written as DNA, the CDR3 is TGTGCCAGCAGTGGACAGACTAATCAGCCCCAGCATTTT.

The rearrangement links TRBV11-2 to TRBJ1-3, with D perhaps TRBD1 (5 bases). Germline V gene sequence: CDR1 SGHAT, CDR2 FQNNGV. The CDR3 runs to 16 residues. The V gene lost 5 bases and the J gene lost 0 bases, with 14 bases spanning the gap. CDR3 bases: TGTGCCAGCAGCACAGACGGACACCTCTCTGGAAACACCATATATTTT. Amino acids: CASSTDGHLSGNTIYF.

The CDR3 region is CASSPGDREQETQYF. The CDR3 coding sequence is TGCGCCAGCAGCCCGGGGGACAGGGAACAAGAGACCCAGTACTTC. The chain combines TRBV5-1 with TRBJ2-5; 9 bases line up with TRBD1. Germline V CDR1 and CDR2: SGHRS, YFSETQ. This CDR3 has 15 amino acids. V trimming: 4 bases; J trimming: 2 bases; junction bases outside the gene matches: 6.

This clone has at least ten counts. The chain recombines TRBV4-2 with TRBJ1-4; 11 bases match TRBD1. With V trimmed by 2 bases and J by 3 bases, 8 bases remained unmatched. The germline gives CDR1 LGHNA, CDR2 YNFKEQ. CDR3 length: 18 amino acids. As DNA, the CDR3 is TGTGCCAGCAGCCAACCCAGGACAGGGGGCGCACCTAATGAAAAACTGTTTTTT. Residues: CASSQPRTGGAPNEKLFF.

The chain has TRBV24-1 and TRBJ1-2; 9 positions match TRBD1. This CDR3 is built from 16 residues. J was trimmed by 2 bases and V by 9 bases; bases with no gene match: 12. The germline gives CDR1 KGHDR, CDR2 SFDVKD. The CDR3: CATPFGDRAENYGYTF. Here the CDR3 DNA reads TGTGCCACCCCGTTTGGGGACAGGGCTGAGAACTATGGCTACACCTTC.

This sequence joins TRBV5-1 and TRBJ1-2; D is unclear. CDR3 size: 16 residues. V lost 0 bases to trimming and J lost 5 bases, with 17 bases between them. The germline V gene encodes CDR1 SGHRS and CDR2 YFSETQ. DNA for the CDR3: TGCGCCAGCAGCTTGGTGAGATTGAACCGCCGATATGGCTACACCTTC. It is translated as CASSLVRLNRRYGYTF.

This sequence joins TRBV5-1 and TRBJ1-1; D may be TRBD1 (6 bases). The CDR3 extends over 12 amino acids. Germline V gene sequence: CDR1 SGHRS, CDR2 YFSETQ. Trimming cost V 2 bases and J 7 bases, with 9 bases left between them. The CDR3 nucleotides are TGCGCCAGCAGCTTCCAGGGGAGTGAAGCTTTCTTT. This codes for CASSFQGSEAFF.